The rows below give T cell receptor beta chains drawn from one sample of a study of T cells after yellow fever vaccination. Each CDR3 protein gets one entry after TCRdb re-called the 5' RACE reads with MiXCR. The data contain 450,000 to 650,000 distinct CDR3 sequences, around an eighth of them singletons. The starting material was PBMCs, obtained on the day of the yellow fever booster vaccination. These receptors were taken from a man under 40 who received the YFV17D yellow fever vaccine. Both conserved end residues are part of each CDR3. D genes are given only for firm matches. Size tells how often a clone was seen (once, few, many) or the class of an expanded clone, and some rows leave it out.

size,D,V,J,CDR3,DNA
.,.,TRBV27,TRBJ1-1,CASSSRYRAEAFF,TGTGCCAGCAGTTCTAGGTACAGAGCTGAAGCTTTCTTT
few,TRBD1,TRBV6-1,TRBJ2-3,CASHATGGKDTQYF,TGTGCCTCCCACGCGACAGGGGGCAAAGATACGCAGTATTTT
few,.,TRBV7-2,TRBJ2-5,CASSLSPGETQYF,TGTGCCAGCAGCCTCAGTCCGGGGGAGACCCAGTACTTC
.,TRBD1,TRBV20-1,TRBJ2-7,CSARVRDRGPDEQYF,TGCAGTGCTAGAGTAAGGGACAGGGGGCCTGACGAGCAGTACTTC
.,TRBD2,TRBV5-4,TRBJ2-3,CASSSAGGPQYF,TGTGCCAGCAGTTCAGCGGGAGGACCGCAGTATTTT
few,.,TRBV7-8,TRBJ2-3,CASSLVSGHPGRTDTQYF,TGTGCCAGCAGCTTAGTTAGCGGTCACCCAGGGCGCACAGATACGCAGTATTTT
few,.,TRBV20-1,TRBJ1-5,CSAGLGEHQPQHF,TGCAGTGCTGGACTCGGGGAACATCAGCCCCAGCATTTT
few,.,TRBV20-1,TRBJ2-5,CSALGAEHETQYF,TGCAGTGCCCTGGGGGCCGAACACGAGACCCAGTACTTC
.,.,TRBV20-1,TRBJ1-1,CSGNWDTEAFF,TGCAGTGGTAATTGGGACACTGAAGCTTTCTTT
.,TRBD1,TRBV29-1,TRBJ2-7,CSVEAGQGANEQYF,TGCAGCGTTGAGGCAGGCCAGGGGGCAAACGAGCAGTACTTC
.,.,TRBV9,TRBJ2-5,CASSAEQETQYF,TGTGCCAGCAGCGCCGAGCAAGAGACCCAGTACTTC
.,.,TRBV5-4,TRBJ2-7,CASSLDGGLGEEQYF,TGTGCCAGCAGCTTGGACGGGGGCTTAGGCGAGGAGCAGTACTTC
few,TRBD1,TRBV6-5,TRBJ2-2,CASSYRGQAYSKNTGELFF,TGTGCCAGCAGTTACCGGGGACAGGCTTACTCGAAGAACACCGGGGAGCTGTTTTTT
few,.,TRBV5-1,TRBJ2-7,CASSLEGETWEQYF,TGCGCCAGCAGCTTGGAGGGGGAGACTTGGGAGCAGTACTTC
.,TRBD2,TRBV24-1,TRBJ2-1,CATKGGYYNEQFF,TGTGCCACCAAGGGAGGGTACTACAATGAGCAGTTCTTC
.,TRBD2,TRBV20-1,TRBJ2-3,CSASSSGSKSPQYF,TGCAGTGCTAGTTCTAGCGGGAGTAAATCCCCGCAGTATTTT
.,.,TRBV2,TRBJ2-5,CASKGGREETQYF,TGTGCCAGCAAGGGGGGACGAGAAGAGACCCAGTACTTC
.,TRBD1,TRBV4-3,TRBJ1-4,CASSQDRGTGTEKLFF,TGCGCCAGCAGCCAAGATCGGGGGACAGGCACAGAAAAACTGTTTTTT
.,.,TRBV4-3,TRBJ2-2,CASSQDAFTGELFF,TGCGCCAGCAGCCAAGACGCATTCACCGGGGAGCTGTTTTTT
few,TRBD2,TRBV12-3/TRBV12-4,TRBJ2-1,CASSTWWREDQRSYNEQFF,TGTGCCAGCAGTACCTGGTGGCGGGAGGACCAAAGATCCTACAATGAGCAGTTCTTC
few,.,TRBV7-2,TRBJ2-3,CASSLGTLRDTQYF,TGTGCCAGCAGCTTAGGTACGCTCCGGGATACGCAGTATTTT
.,.,TRBV7-9,TRBJ2-5,CASSYRGLSGETQYF,TGTGCCAGCAGCTACCGGGGGCTGTCAGGAGAGACCCAGTACTTC
many,.,TRBV5-1,TRBJ2-7,CASSAGGGEQYF,TGCGCCAGCAGCGCCGGGGGCGGCGAGCAGTACTTC
few,TRBD1,TRBV29-1,TRBJ2-4,CSASRQGVVDIQYF,TGCAGCGCCTCAAGGCAGGGGGTAGTGGACATTCAGTACTTC
.,TRBD1,TRBV29-1,TRBJ2-7,CSVRGQYYEQYF,TGCAGCGTTCGGGGACAGTACTACGAGCAGTACTTC
few,.,TRBV7-3,TRBJ2-4,CASSHLPLAKNIQYF,TGTGCCAGCAGCCACCTACCCTTAGCCAAAAACATTCAGTACTTC
.,TRBD2,TRBV19,TRBJ2-1,CASRSLAGNEQFF,TGTGCCAGTAGATCACTAGCGGGCAATGAGCAGTTCTTC
few,.,TRBV6-5,TRBJ1-2,CASSYSVDSTIYGYTF,TGTGCCAGCAGTTACTCTGTGGACAGTACAATCTATGGCTACACCTTC
.,.,TRBV20-1,TRBJ2-1,CSASRLAHEQFF,TGCAGTGCTAGCCGCCTAGCGCATGAGCAGTTCTTC
few,.,TRBV20-1,TRBJ2-2,CSARAHPGELFF,TGCAGTGCTAGAGCTCACCCGGGGGAGCTGTTTTTT
.,TRBD2,TRBV19,TRBJ2-3,CASSPLGGVSTQYF,TGTGCCAGTAGTCCCCTCGGGGGGGTGAGTACGCAGTATTTT
few,.,TRBV7-8,TRBJ1-2,CASSLVRANYGYTF,TGTGCCAGCAGCTTAGTCCGGGCTAACTATGGCTACACCTTC
.,.,TRBV20-1,TRBJ2-7,CSAVATSRTYEQYF,TGCAGTGCCGTCGCTACTAGCCGGACCTACGAGCAGTACTTC
many,.,TRBV12-3/TRBV12-4,TRBJ1-5,CASSLSGSGQPQHF,TGTGCCAGCAGTCTATCAGGTAGCGGTCAGCCCCAGCATTTT
.,.,TRBV9,TRBJ2-3,CASSVADGRTDTQYF,TGTGCCAGCAGCGTAGCAGACGGACGCACAGATACGCAGTATTTT
.,TRBD2,TRBV4-2,TRBJ2-1,CASSQDLAGEQFF,TGTGCCAGCAGCCAAGATTTAGCGGGTGAGCAGTTCTTC
few,TRBD1,TRBV3-1,TRBJ1-1,CASSQQTTGAPFF,TGTGCCAGCAGCCAACAGACGACAGGGGCGCCTTTCTTT
few,TRBD1,TRBV20-1,TRBJ2-4,CSARGQGVGKNIQYF,TGCAGTGCTCGTGGACAGGGCGTAGGCAAAAACATTCAGTACTTC
.,.,TRBV29-1,TRBJ2-1,CSVGAPSSYNEQFF,TGCAGCGTTGGGGCTCCCAGCTCCTACAATGAGCAGTTCTTC
few,.,TRBV7-9,TRBJ2-2,CASSAPGDANTGELFF,TGTGCCAGCAGCGCCCCGGGAGACGCGAACACCGGGGAGCTGTTTTTT
many,.,TRBV29-1,TRBJ2-7,CSVYGEAEQYF,TGCAGCGTTTATGGCGAAGCCGAGCAGTACTTC
few,TRBD1,TRBV28,TRBJ2-2,CASSPLSGGRKAGELFF,TGTGCCAGCAGCCCATTGTCAGGGGGAAGAAAGGCCGGGGAGCTGTTTTTT
few,.,TRBV20-1,TRBJ2-7,CSARDGITYEQYF,TGCAGTGCTAGAGATGGAATTACCTACGAGCAGTACTTC
.,.,TRBV10-3,TRBJ2-2,CATTRDPRAGELFF,TGTGCCACAACCAGGGACCCCCGGGCCGGGGAGCTGTTTTTT
.,.,TRBV20-1,TRBJ2-1,CSARPITRLTSYNEQFF,TGCAGTGCTAGGCCCATCACCCGCCTCACATCCTACAATGAGCAGTTCTTC
.,.,TRBV20-1,TRBJ1-6,CSAIQDRRSSYNSPLHF,TGCAGTGCTATCCAAGACCGAAGAAGCTCCTATAATTCACCCCTCCACTTT
.,TRBD2,TRBV2,TRBJ2-3,CASRGAGMSTDTQYF,TGTGCCAGCAGAGGAGCGGGAATGAGCACAGATACGCAGTATTTT
few,TRBD1,TRBV11-2,TRBJ2-7,CASSLATGTGVWQYF,TGTGCCAGCAGCTTAGCTACCGGGACAGGGGTTTGGCAGTACTTC
few,TRBD2,TRBV4-2,TRBJ2-5,CASKGAGGKETQYF,TGTGCCAGCAAAGGAGCGGGAGGGAAAGAGACCCAGTACTTC
.,TRBD1,TRBV20-1,TRBJ2-3,CSAAGDSFTDTQYF,TGCAGTGCCGCCGGGGACAGCTTCACAGATACGCAGTATTTT
few,.,TRBV20-1,TRBJ2-3,CSADGALGTDTQYF,TGCAGTGCTGATGGGGCTCTGGGCACAGATACGCAGTATTTT
.,.,TRBV18,TRBJ2-7,CASSLQTDYYEQYF,TGTGCCAGCTCACTCCAGACAGATTACTACGAGCAGTACTTC
.,.,TRBV11-1,TRBJ2-6,CASSFPGDQTSGANVLTF,TGTGCCAGCAGCTTTCCAGGGGACCAGACCTCTGGGGCCAACGTCCTGACTTTC
few,.,TRBV28,TRBJ1-4,CASSSGGSSEKLFF,TGTGCCAGCAGTTCGGGGGGCAGCAGCGAAAAACTGTTTTTT
few,TRBD2,TRBV12-3/TRBV12-4,TRBJ2-2,CASSSLAGGLGELFF,TGTGCCAGCAGTTCCCTAGCGGGAGGTCTCGGGGAGCTGTTTTTT